This T cell receptor (beta chain) was sequenced during a study of early T cells in non-severe SARS-CoV-2 infection. The wider study: Chains stayed unpaired after sequencing of bulk RNA from unsorted whole blood.

The CDR3 consists of 16 residues. TCRdb redid the calling of the 5' RACE reads with MiXCR, one entry per CDR3 protein. The data hold around 56,000 distinct CDR3 sequences, with roughly an eighth observed a single time. The sample holds a few counts of this clonotype. Sequenced material: whole blood, taken at baseline. The rearrangement joins TRBV21-1 to TRBJ2-1. TRBV21-1 is a pseudogene. The sequence came from an adult who was a healthcare worker with PCR-confirmed SARS-CoV-2 infection or an uninfected control (not recorded which). CDR3 coding DNA: TGTGCCAGCAGCAAGACGGGTCGAAGCTCCTACAATGAGCAGTTCTTC. Protein: CASSKTGRSSYNEQFF.